The 17 T cell receptor beta chains below all came from one sample that was sequenced in a study of regulatory T cells in long-lasting Graves disease (dated by TCRdb to the early 2020s). According to the study, the label for this sample's time point signals: newly diagnosed GD, antithyroid drugs for less than 3 months. For both TCR sequencing and RNA sequencing, RNA was extracted from PBMCs using TRIzol. Preparation of the library involved multiplex PCR. Sequencing was performed on an Illumina HiSeq 4000. TCR beta libraries were built with iRepertoire HTBI primers and Arm-PCR amplification of CDR3 regions. TCRdb redid the processing of the public reads, applying fastp at Q25 and MiXCR, and retained in-frame beta chains. Identical CDR3 protein sequences are pooled into one entry, listed with their most common genes and DNA. For this sample the table gives 370,000 or so distinct CDR3 sequences, of which around 15% were detected only once. The ten most abundant clones make up 20% of the sample.

The same sample was also used in a study of T cells in Graves' hyperthyroidism and ophthalmopathy.

Sequencing used peripheral blood mononuclear cells (PBMCs), obtained at new diagnosis, from a patient treated with antithyroid drugs. These receptors originate from a woman younger than 30 with Graves disease. Donor details come from another sample of the same person, matched by shared clones.

The chain carries TRBV6-1 and TRBJ1-5; no clear D. Germline V lookup: CDR1 MNHNS, CDR2 SASEGT. There are 13 residues in the CDR3. With 10 bases removed from V and 3 bases from J, the gap between germline ends came to 13 bases. The CDR3 DNA reads as TGTGCCACCGGCCGCTATAACAATCAGCCCCAGCATTTT. It is translated as CATGRYNNQPQHF.

At least ten counts were recorded for this clonotype. This chain connects TRBV20-1 to TRBJ2-5; D is possibly TRBD1 or TRBD2 (5 bases each). This CDR3 comprises 16 residues. Germline CDR1 DFQATT, CDR2 SNEGSKA (reference sequence). Trimming took 0 bases from V and 5 from J, leaving 19 bases between them. Here the CDR3 DNA reads TGCAGTGCTAGAGATTTGAGGATCGGGGCACGGGAGACCCAGTACTTC. Translation: CSARDLRIGARETQYF.

This clonotype was seen more than once but under ten times. A much larger clone differs by one base, so this may be a read error. The chain employs TRBV20-1 and TRBJ2-7, with TRBD1 identical over 9 bases. Germline assignment: CDR1 DFQATT and CDR2 SNEGSKA (reference sequence). V shed 1 base and J 5 bases; nucleotides not matched to a gene: 3. The CDR3 spans 13 residues. CDR3 nucleotide sequence: TGCAGTGCTAGAGGACAGGGGGACCACGAGCAGTACTTC. It codes for CSARGQGDHEQYF.

At least ten counts were recorded for this clonotype. The chain has TRBV5-1 and TRBJ1-1; D not resolved. The CDR3 totals 15 residues. Germline assignment: CDR1 SGHRS and CDR2 YFSETQ. Deletions cut 0 bases from V and 5 bases from J, with 14 bases between. The CDR3 DNA sequence: TGCGCCAGCAGCTTGGCCTCGGGCGGGAGGACTGAAGCTTTCTTT. This codes for CASSLASGGRTEAFF.

This clonotype has more than one count but fewer than ten. This rearrangement joins TRBV30 to TRBJ1-5; D is possibly TRBD1 (5 bases). V dropped 3 bases and J dropped 7 bases, with 13 bases sitting between them. CDR1 GTSNPN and CDR2 SVGIG come from the germline V gene (reference sequence). The CDR3 has 13 amino acids. The CDR3 loop reads CAWSGGSGQPQHF. CDR3 bases: TGTGCCTGGAGCGGGGGATCCGGGCAGCCCCAGCATTTT.

This clonotype showed up just once. This chain links TRBV11-2 with TRBJ2-1; 7 bases align to TRBD1. Trimming at V came to 6 bases and at J to 12 bases, leaving 8 bases not matched to a gene. There are 12 residues in the CDR3. Germline loops: CDR1 SGHAT, CDR2 FQNNGV. The CDR3: CASRLYGQVQFF. The DNA of the CDR3 is TGTGCCAGCAGACTTTACGGACAGGTGCAGTTCTTC. The whole variable domain, remainder taken from reference TRBV11-2 and TRBJ2-1, is EAGVAQSPRYKIIEKRQSVAFWCNPISGHATLYWYQQILGQGPKLLIQFQNNGVVDDSQLPKDRFSAERLKGVDSTLKIQPAKLEDSAVYLCASRLYGQVQFFGPGTRLTVL.

V usage is TRBV6-2 or TRBV6-3 and J usage is TRBJ2-7; D is possibly TRBD1 (6 bases). The CDR3 is 11 residues long. V lost 6 bases and J lost 9, with 12 bases in between. Germline CDR1 is MNHEY and CDR2 is SVGEGT. CDR3 bases: TGTGCCAGCAGCCAGGGGACGTCGCAGTACTTC. Translation gives CASSQGTSQYF.

The chain employs TRBV9 and TRBJ1-2; D call uncertain. The CDR3 contains 12 residues. From germline, CDR1 is SGDLS and CDR2 YYNGEE. Between the trimmed V and J ends, which lost 7 bases and 4 bases, there was a span of 11 bases. CDR3 in amino acids: CASAEWSYGYTF. CDR3 sequence (DNA): TGTGCCAGCGCAGAGTGGTCCTATGGCTACACCTTC.

This clonotype was counted ten times or more. The chain joins TRBV7-2 to TRBJ1-1, with 7 bases identical to TRBD1. The CDR3 is 15 amino acids. V lost 1 base and J lost 3; bases outside the gene matches: 5. The V gene's germline CDR1 is SGHTA and CDR2 FQGNSA. The CDR3 loop is CASSLGDSRDTEAFF. As DNA, the CDR3 is TGTGCCAGCAGCTTAGGGGACAGTCGGGACACTGAAGCTTTCTTT.

This clonotype showed up many times. This chain links TRBV30 with TRBJ1-1; D is unclear. Trimming shortened V by 0 bases and J by 3 bases, and 8 bases separated the two germline ends. CDR1 GTSNPN and CDR2 SVGIG come from the germline V gene (reference sequence). This CDR3 has 13 residues. CDR3 loop: CAWSVKWDTEAFF. CDR3 nucleotide sequence: TGTGCCTGGAGTGTAAAGTGGGACACTGAAGCTTTCTTT.

Remarks on this clonotype: The junction departs from the called germline gene at one end, perhaps through a read error. This chain joins TRBV7-7 and TRBJ2-2; D possibly corresponds to TRBD1 (5 bases). The CDR3 sequence is 12 residues long. Germline CDR1 and CDR2: SSHAT and FNYEAQ (reference sequence). In DNA form, the CDR3 reads TGTGCTAGCAGGGATAGAGCCGGGGAGCTGTTTTTT. It is translated as CASRDRAGELFF.

This clonotype was recorded a few times. The chain joins TRBV12-3 or TRBV12-4 to TRBJ2-1, with 10 bases aligning to TRBD2. The V segment lost 7 bases and the J segment 10 bases; nucleotides outside the gene matches: 13. This CDR3 spans 15 amino acids. The CDR3 DNA reads as TGTGCCAGCACCCTCAGGAGGCTAGCGGGAGACGAGCAGTTCTTC. Amino acid sequence: CASTLRRLAGDEQFF.

The chain employs TRBV19 and TRBJ1-2; 7 bases line up with TRBD1. The CDR3 runs 13 residues. The ends lost 6 bases at V and 4 bases at J; junction bases unmatched: 5. Germline CDR1 LNHDA, CDR2 SQIVND (reference sequence). CDR3 DNA sequence: TGTGCCAGTAGGGGACAGTCCCGCTATGGCTACACCTTC. It codes for CASRGQSRYGYTF.

The chain carries TRBV6-1 and TRBJ1-2, with 7 bases identical to TRBD1. The CDR3 consists of 15 residues. Germline V gene data show CDR1 as MNHNS and CDR2 as SASEGT. V was pared by 3 bases and J by 3 bases, with 7 bases of the junction left unmatched. The CDR3 DNA reads as TGTGCCAGCAGTGAGATGAACAGGGGATACTATGGCTACACCTTC. It is translated as CASSEMNRGYYGYTF.

The J gene is TRBJ2-7, the V gene TRBV5-8; TRBD1 matches at 7 bases. Germline values: CDR1 SGHTS, CDR2 YDEGEE. J was trimmed by 2 bases and V by 4 bases; bases with no gene match: 12. CDR3 length: 16 residues. The CDR3 loop is CASSQVRDRRPYEQYF. As DNA, the CDR3 is TGTGCCAGCAGCCAGGTCAGGGACAGACGACCCTACGAGCAGTACTTC. Combining the CDR3 with reference TRBV5-8 and TRBJ2-7 gives the whole variable domain EAGVTQSPTHLIKTRGQQATLRCSPISGHTSVYWYQQALGLGLQFLLWYDEGEERNRGNFPPRFSGRQFPNYSSELNVNALELEDSALYLCASSQVRDRRPYEQYFGPGTRLTVT.

This clonotype was seen many times. Here the CDR3 reads CASSLAREQYF. The CDR3 DNA follows: TGTGCCAGCAGTTTGGCAAGAGAACAGTACTTC. This chain uses TRBV6-2 or TRBV6-3 with TRBJ2-7; D is uncertain. The CDR3 totals 11 residues. V lost 4 bases to trimming and J lost 10 bases, with 11 bases between them. CDR1 and CDR2 from the germline V gene are MNHEY and SVGEGT.

This clonotype was picked up a small number of times. This rearrangement joins TRBV20-1 to TRBJ2-7; 11 bases agree with TRBD2. This CDR3 contains 14 residues. The V gene's germline CDR1 is DFQATT and CDR2 SNEGSKA (reference sequence). Trimming removed 3 bases from V and 5 bases from J; junction bases left unmatched: 6. DNA for the CDR3: TGCAGTGCTAGTTCTAGCGGGAGGACCCACGAGCAGTACTTC. It yields the protein CSASSSGRTHEQYF.